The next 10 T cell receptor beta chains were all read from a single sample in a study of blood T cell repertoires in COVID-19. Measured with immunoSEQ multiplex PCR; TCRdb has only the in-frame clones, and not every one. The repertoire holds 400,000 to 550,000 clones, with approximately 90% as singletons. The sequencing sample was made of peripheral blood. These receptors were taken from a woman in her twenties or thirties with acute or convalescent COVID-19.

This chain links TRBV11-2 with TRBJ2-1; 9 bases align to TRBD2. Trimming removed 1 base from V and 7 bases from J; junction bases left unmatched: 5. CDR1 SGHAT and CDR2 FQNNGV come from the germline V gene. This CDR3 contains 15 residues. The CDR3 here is CASSLGAGGLNEQFF. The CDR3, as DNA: TGTGCCAGCAGCTTAGGTGCGGGGGGGCTGAATGAGCAGTTCTTC. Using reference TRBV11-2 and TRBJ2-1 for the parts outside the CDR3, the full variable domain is EAGVAQSPRYKIIEKRQSVAFWCNPISGHATLYWYQQILGQGPKLLIQFQNNGVVDDSQLPKDRFSAERLKGVDSTLKIQPAKLEDSAVYLCASSLGAGGLNEQFFGPGTRLTVL.

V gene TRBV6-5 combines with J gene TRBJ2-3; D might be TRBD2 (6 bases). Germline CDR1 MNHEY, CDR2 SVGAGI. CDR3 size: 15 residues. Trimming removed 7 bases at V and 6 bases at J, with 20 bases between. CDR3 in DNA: TGTGCCAGCACCCTGACTAGGTCCTTCGGCGATACGCAGTATTTT. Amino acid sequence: CASTLTRSFGDTQYF.

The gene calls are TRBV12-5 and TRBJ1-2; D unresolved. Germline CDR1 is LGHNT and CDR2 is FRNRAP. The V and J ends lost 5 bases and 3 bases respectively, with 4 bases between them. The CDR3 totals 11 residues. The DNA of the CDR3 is TGTGCTAGTGGTCCGGACTATGGCTACACCTTC. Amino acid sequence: CASGPDYGYTF.

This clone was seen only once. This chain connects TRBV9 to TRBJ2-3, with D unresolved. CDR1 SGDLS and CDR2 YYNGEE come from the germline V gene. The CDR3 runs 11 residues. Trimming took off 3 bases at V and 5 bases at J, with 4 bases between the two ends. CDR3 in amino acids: CASSARDTQYF. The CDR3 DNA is TGTGCCAGCAGCGCCCGAGATACGCAGTATTTT.

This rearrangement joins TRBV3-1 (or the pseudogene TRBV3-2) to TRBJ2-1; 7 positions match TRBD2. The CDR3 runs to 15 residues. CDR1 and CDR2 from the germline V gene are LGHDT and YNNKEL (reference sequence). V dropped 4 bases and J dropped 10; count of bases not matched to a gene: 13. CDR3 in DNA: TGTGCCAGCAGCCCCCTCGCGGGGGAGATTCGGGAGCAGTTCTTC. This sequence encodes CASSPLAGEIREQFF.

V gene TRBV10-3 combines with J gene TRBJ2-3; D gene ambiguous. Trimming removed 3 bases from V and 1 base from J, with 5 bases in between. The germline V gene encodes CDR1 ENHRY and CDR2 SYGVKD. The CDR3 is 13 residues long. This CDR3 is CAISDAGTDTQYF. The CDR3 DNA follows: TGTGCCATCAGTGATGCGGGCACAGATACGCAGTATTTT.

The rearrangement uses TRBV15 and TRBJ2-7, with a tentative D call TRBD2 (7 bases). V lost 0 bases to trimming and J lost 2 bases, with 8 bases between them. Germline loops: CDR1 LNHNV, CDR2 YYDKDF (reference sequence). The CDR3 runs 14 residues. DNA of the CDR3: TGTGCCACCAGCAGAGAAGGGGGGGCCTACGAGCAGTACTTC. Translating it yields CATSREGGAYEQYF. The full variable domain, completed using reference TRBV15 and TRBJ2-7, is DAMVIQNPRYQVTQFGKPVTLSCSQTLNHNVMYWYQQKSSQAPKLLFHYYDKDFNNEADTPDNFQSRRPNTSFCFLDIRSPGLGDTAMYLCATSREGGAYEQYFGPGTRLTVT.

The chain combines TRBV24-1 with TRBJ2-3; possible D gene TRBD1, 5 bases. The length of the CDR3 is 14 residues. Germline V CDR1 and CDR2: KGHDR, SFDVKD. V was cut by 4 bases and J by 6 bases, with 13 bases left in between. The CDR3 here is CATSDRASGDTQYF. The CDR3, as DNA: TGTGCCACCAGTGACAGGGCCTCCGGGGATACGCAGTATTTT.

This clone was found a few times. DNA for the CDR3: TGCGCCAGCAGCTTGCCCTCACACGAGCAGTTCTTC. This translates into CASSLPSHEQFF. V gene TRBV5-1 combines with J gene TRBJ2-1; D unresolved. CDR3 length: 12 residues. V lost 1 base, J lost 10 bases, and 9 bases lay in between. CDR1 is SGHRS, CDR2 YFSETQ, per germline. Using reference TRBV5-1 and TRBJ2-1 for the parts outside the CDR3, the full variable domain is KAGVTQTPRYLIKTRGQQVTLSCSPISGHRSVSWYQQTPGQGLQFLFEYFSETQRNKGNFPGRFSGRQFSNSRSEMNVSTLELGDSALYLCASSLPSHEQFFGPGTRLTVL.

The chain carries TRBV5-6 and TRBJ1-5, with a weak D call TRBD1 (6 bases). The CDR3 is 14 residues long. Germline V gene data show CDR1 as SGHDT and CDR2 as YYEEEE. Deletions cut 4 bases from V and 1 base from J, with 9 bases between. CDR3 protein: CASSRGQSNQPQHF. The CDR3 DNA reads TGTGCCAGCAGCCGTGGACAGAGCAATCAGCCCCAGCATTTT.